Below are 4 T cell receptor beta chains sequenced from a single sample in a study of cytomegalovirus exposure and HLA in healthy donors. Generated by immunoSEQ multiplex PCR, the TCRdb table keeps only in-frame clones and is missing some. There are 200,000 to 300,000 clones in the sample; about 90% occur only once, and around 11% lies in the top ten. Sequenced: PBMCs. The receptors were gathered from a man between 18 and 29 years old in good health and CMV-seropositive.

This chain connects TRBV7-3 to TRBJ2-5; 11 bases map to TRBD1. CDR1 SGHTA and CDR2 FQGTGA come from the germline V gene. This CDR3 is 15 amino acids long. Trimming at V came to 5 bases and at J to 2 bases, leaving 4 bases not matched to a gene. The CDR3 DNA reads TGTGCCAGCAGCCCCGGGACAGGGGGGCAAGAGACCCAGTACTTC. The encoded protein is CASSPGTGGQETQYF.

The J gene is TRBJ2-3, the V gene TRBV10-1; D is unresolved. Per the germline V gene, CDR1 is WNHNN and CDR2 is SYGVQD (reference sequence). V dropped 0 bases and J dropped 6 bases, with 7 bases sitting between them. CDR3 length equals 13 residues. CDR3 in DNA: TGCGCCAGCAGTGAGTCGTATGGCGATACGCAGTATTTT. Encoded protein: CASSESYGDTQYF.

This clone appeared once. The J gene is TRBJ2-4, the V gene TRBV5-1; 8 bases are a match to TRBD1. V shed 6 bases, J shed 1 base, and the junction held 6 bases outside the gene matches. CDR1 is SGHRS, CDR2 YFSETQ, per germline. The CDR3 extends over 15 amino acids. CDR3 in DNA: TGCGCCAGCACCCCCGACAGGGGTGCCAAAAACATTCAGTACTTC. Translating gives CASTPDRGAKNIQYF.

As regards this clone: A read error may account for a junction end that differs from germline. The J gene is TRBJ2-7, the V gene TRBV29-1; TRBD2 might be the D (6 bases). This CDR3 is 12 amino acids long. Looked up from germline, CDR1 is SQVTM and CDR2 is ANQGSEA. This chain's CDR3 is CSVEGGSGRIWF. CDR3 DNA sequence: TGCAGCGTTGAAGGCGGTAGCGGCAGGATTTGGTTC.